The rows below give T cell receptor beta chains drawn from one sample of a study of blood T cell repertoires in COVID-19. Profiling relied on immunoSEQ multiplex PCR, and the TCRdb table lists in-frame clones only, not all of them. The data show 130,000 or so clones, approximately 83% seen once. The sequenced sample consisted of peripheral blood. The receptors shown here come from a human donor in a cohort sampled during active COVID-19. Both conserved end residues are part of each CDR3.

J,V,CDR3
TRBJ2-7,TRBV3-1/TRBV3-2,CASSLPPGGLNF
TRBJ2-6,TRBV11-1,CASGSGSAGANVLTF
TRBJ1-1,TRBV7-9,CASSQDSMNTEAFF
TRBJ2-7,TRBV6-6,CASSYSAGSASYEQYF
TRBJ2-7,TRBV2,CASRDSGSGSYEQYF
TRBJ2-7,TRBV7-2,CASSLMTLAYEQYF
TRBJ1-1,TRBV9,CASSVAGGLGVSAEAFF
TRBJ2-2,TRBV5-1,CASGDRPTSNTGELFF
TRBJ2-3,TRBV6-5,CASSYSGTSTDTQYF
TRBJ1-5,TRBV12-5,CASGSLEVIGNQPQHF
TRBJ2-1,TRBV5-4,CASSLSGSYNEQFF
TRBJ1-3,TRBV2,CASSPGLGNTIYF
TRBJ2-1,TRBV6-5,CASSPGTEHNEQFF
TRBJ1-1,TRBV27,CASFSLLGAFF
TRBJ2-2,TRBV28,CASSLTGDNTGELFF